This T cell receptor beta chain was profiled in a study of cytomegalovirus exposure and HLA in healthy donors (dated by TCRdb to 2016 to 2017). About the study as a whole: In an earlier analysis of under 750 of the donors, about 260 Gb of sequence data and 90 million to 130 million unique TCR beta sequences from about 190 million T cells were reported. Donor age, sex, ethnicity and CMV serostatus were compiled together with the repertoire data. An earlier analysis of around 580 of the donors used high-throughput TCR beta sequencing to judge whether each TCR beta V gene segment behaved as functional or pseudogenic. The study combined high-throughput TCR immunosequencing, statistical association of individual TCRs with disease status, and machine learning to predict cytomegalovirus infection status. Among around 400 genotyped donors of the cohort, an average of about 240,000 unique TCR beta nucleotide sequences was sequenced per donor, of which approximately 18% were non-productive. About five DR-DQ haplotypes were handled as single units for association and clustering, since linkage in the cohort was strong. In a later analysis, previously published TCR beta repertoires from hundreds of donors were re-analyzed and high-resolution HLA genotyping was added so that TCR occurrence patterns could be studied. All discovery cohort repertoires had been generated using a single sequencing platform. An early release covering about 600 HLA-typed donors comprised 250 to 350 gigabases of sequencing data and 85 million to 100 million unique TCR sequences. Among the approximately 400 genotyped donors, around 81% belonged to the genetic ancestry cluster associated with self-reported Caucasian donors. Genome-wide SNP genotypes for about 65% of the roughly 700 donors were used in a later genetic analysis, which treated that subset as a discovery cohort. The study was designed to test whether signatures of past pathogen exposure could be identified by cataloging public T cell receptors. Both class I and class II loci were covered by HLA typing, at four-digit resolution. Rather than drawing on any new phenotypic data, the later analysis identified candidate immune exposures from TCR beta sequences and the way those sequences occurred across donors. Along with the roughly 700-subject first cohort, a separate validation cohort of over a hundred different subjects was used. The T cell repertoires of around 730 subjects were profiled by immunosequencing and related to cytomegalovirus serostatus. Typing coverage differed by locus: A, B, C, DRB1 and DQB1 were typed in about 629-640 donors, DQA1 in roughly 500, DPA1 in 600 to 610, and DPB1 in 472.

Details on this clone: Its antigen has not been determined. No per-base quality is available; no much larger clone lies one base away.

Beyond this particular receptor, the publication reports: Assigning TCR associations to individual alleles was difficult when HLA alleles, especially DR and DQ, strongly co-occurred. The 87-base-pair reads could not distinguish some IMGT-functional V segments, including TRBV6-2 and TRBV6-3, so those segments were excluded. A total of 150 or so TCR beta chains were listed by the study as associated with cytomegalovirus. A cluster of highly shared sequence variants was judged likely to be a technical artifact of the sequencing pipeline. Over 15 rarely observed V segments, including chromosome 9 orphons, were excluded from the earlier analysis of a few hundred of the donors because counts were too low. In a later analysis, TCR association rates were found to vary across HLA loci, with the most associated TCRs seen for DRB1 alleles and the fewest for HLA-C alleles. In a later analysis, HLA-associated TCR beta chains were found to be more clonally expanded and to have lower generation probabilities than equally common non-associated chains. A later genetic analysis reported fewer N-insertions in productive TCRs among donors in an Asian-associated ancestry cluster than the approximately 670-donor mean. Correlated functional status among segregating V segments might be attributable to linkage disequilibrium, but an unknown experimental factor could not be ruled out. In a later analysis, most CMV-associated TCR beta chains were found to appear HLA-restricted, with HLA associations seemingly driven largely by CMV exposure. V-gene and J-gene trimming of TCR beta chains was associated with a missense DCLRE1C variant in a later genetic analysis, and the association was replicated in an independent cohort. The authors suggested that the approach could potentially be generalized to other disease states and immunological phenotypes. A few of the identified cytomegalovirus-associated TCR beta chains were confirmed in vitro to be specific for cytomegalovirus antigens. The presence/absence analyses assumed that sequencing depth was roughly uniform across donors, and that assumption may not be true. Across donors, most TCR sequences were observed very rarely, whereas some public TCRs were present in many individuals. A later analysis reported that several top co-occurrence clusters appeared linked to parvovirus B19, influenza, CMV and Epstein-Barr virus. In an earlier analysis of fewer than 700 of the donors, most TCR beta V segments appeared in productive rearrangements about 87% or about 30% of the time, broadly matching IMGT annotations. A further reported finding was that TCR beta sequences accurately predicted the HLA-A and HLA-B alleles for most subjects in the first cohort. The classifier was reported to diagnose cytomegalovirus status with high specificity and sensitivity in both the original cohort and the validation cohort. Specific HLA alleles were associated with 15,000 to 20,000 TCR beta sequences at a false discovery rate of 0.05 in a later analysis. This cohort had only TCR beta chains sequenced, and the lack of alpha or paired-chain data limited which features could be detected. HLA typing was unavailable for some donors at each locus, so association tests used only the typed subset. Immune exposure information for the cohort was limited to CMV serostatus.

Preparation of the library involved the immunoSEQ multiplex PCR assay. The multiplex PCR relied on a mix of 60 forward primers for TCR Vbeta segments and 13 reverse primers for TCR Jbeta segments. The CDR3 region of rearranged TCR beta genes was amplified from genomic DNA by a multiplex PCR assay. Amplified TCR beta libraries were sequenced as 87-base-pair reads on the Illumina HiSeq System. Regarding the original processing steps: A later analysis tallied 75 million to 85 million unique TCR beta chains across the approximately 670 repertoires, and roughly 11 million of those chains were shared by two or more donors. A nearest-neighbor algorithm error-corrected the raw reads and collapsed the reads into unique sequences, merging closely related sequences to remove PCR and sequencing errors. CDR3 sequences were aligned to IMGT reference sequences to assign V, D and J gene segments. For a sequence to be retained, a match of at least six nucleotides to both a V gene segment and a J gene segment was required. Rearrangements were classified as productive when the CDR3 lacked stop codons and remained in frame with V and J, and all other rearrangements were classified as non-productive. Following IMGT convention, CDR3 was defined as the stretch from the second conserved V-encoded cysteine to the conserved J-encoded phenylalanine. In an earlier analysis of just under 600 of the donors, sequences lacking an unambiguous match to a single V gene segment were excluded. In an earlier analysis of several hundred of the donors, a V segment was called functional when productive rearrangements were above 56.7%, and segregating when the standard deviation between donors exceeded 5%. A statistical classification framework was built to diagnose cytomegalovirus status from the catalog of TCR beta chain sequences. A later analysis assigned V and J genes by comparing TCR nucleotide sequences with IMGT/GENE-DB human TR gene sequences. The TCRdist pipeline was used in a later analysis to assign CDR3 sequences and most-parsimonious VDJ recombination scenarios. In a later analysis, each TCR beta chain was defined by its CDR3 amino acid sequence together with its V-gene family, and reads lacking a unique V-gene family were excluded. To address suspected cross-contamination and a sequencing artifact, a later analysis removed 450 to 700 highly shared, low-generation-probability nucleotide sequences. In a later analysis, a clonal expansion index was calculated for each public chain from normalized within-repertoire ranks of inferred template counts. A later analysis computed generation probabilities with a VDJ recombination model fitted to out-of-frame rearrangements, and checked the results against IGoR. Hypergeometric tests were used in a later analysis to score TCR-TCR, TCR-HLA and TCR-CMV co-occurrence, with a repertoire-size bias correction applied to the TCR pairs. False discovery rates were estimated in a later analysis by permuting HLA or CMV assignments 20 times. In a later analysis, co-occurring TCRs were grouped with DBSCAN, and TCRdist sequence similarity was added when clustering was performed within HLA-allele-positive subsets. For co-occurrence clustering, repertoires with fewer than 30,000 or more than 120,000 public chains were excluded, along with a handful of repertoires with anomalous nucleotide sharing. Drawn from immuneACCESS, this table holds only the in-frame rearrangements with V and J called that TCRdb kept. Clones are partly lost; checked studies trace under half to an unresolved V gene and leave the rest unexplained. The V and J calls and clone size are taken from that table; D and trimming were inferred from the DNA. This sample gives approximately 160,000 clones in total; roughly 73% of them show up just once. Less than 5% of the sample rests with the top ten.

Its CDR3 holds 14 amino acids, cysteine through phenylalanine. The kept DNA is CDR3 alone, 42 bases in frame from the first base. Sequences SGHRS (CDR1) and YFSETQ (CDR2) are obtained from the germline V gene. V was cut back by 0 bases and J by 10 bases, leaving a gap of 11 bases between them. The cohort was made up of 500 to 800 healthy bone marrow donors. All cohort members were sampled while nominally healthy, although unrecorded immune exposures were likely present. The donor tested CMV seronegative, placing the donor among the 350 or so seronegative members of the cohort. A peripheral blood sample was provided by each donor, and peripheral blood mononuclear cells were used for TCR beta sequencing. The Qiagen DNeasy Blood Extraction Kit was used to extract genomic DNA from the blood cell samples.

Sequenced: PBMCs. The sequence is built from TRBV5-1 and TRBJ1-6; TRBD1 might be the D gene, on 5 matching bases. The clonotype comes from a male donor in good health and CMV-seronegative. This receptor carries the CDR3 CASSLGGAASPLHF. The nucleotides are TGCGCCAGCAGCTTGGGGGGCGCGGCGTCACCCCTCCACTTT.